One TCR beta chain is described in this entry. The authors ran a second PCR of 7 to 11 cycles using a sample-barcoded 5' primer and a J-beta primer mix. TCRdb recomputed calls from the 5' RACE reads with MiXCR, one row per CDR3 protein. The sample records about 1,600,000 distinct CDR3 sequences, 40% to 50% being singletons. This sample was included in a study of blood T cells in healthy people across ages. Material: blood. The receptor's source is a woman aged 18-35 years in good health.

CDR3 sequence reads: CASSSGRDTDTQYF. Here the CDR3 DNA reads TGCGCCAGCAGTTCAGGGAGGGACACAGATACGCAGTATTTT. The chain is built from TRBV5-1 and TRBJ2-3, with 7 positions matching TRBD2. This CDR3 has 14 amino acids. With 5 bases clipped from V and 2 bases from J, the junction kept 5 bases outside the gene matches. Germline V lookup: CDR1 SGHRS, CDR2 YFSETQ.